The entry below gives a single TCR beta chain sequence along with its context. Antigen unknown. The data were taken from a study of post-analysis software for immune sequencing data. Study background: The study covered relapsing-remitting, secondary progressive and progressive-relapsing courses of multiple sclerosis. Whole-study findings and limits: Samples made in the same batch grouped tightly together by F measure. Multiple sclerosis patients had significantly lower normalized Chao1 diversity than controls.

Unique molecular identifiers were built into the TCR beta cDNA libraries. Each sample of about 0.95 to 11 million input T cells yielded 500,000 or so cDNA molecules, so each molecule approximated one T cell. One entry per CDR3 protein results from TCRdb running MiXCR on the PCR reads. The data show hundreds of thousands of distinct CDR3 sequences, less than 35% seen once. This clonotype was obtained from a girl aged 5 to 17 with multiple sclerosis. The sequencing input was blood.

CDR3 nucleotides: TGCAGCGTTGCGGCCCCCGGGACTACCGGAGGGGAGCTGTTTTTT. This encodes CSVAAPGTTGGELFF. The V gene is TRBV29-1, the J gene TRBJ2-2; 7 bases fit TRBD2. The trim removed 4 bases at V and 8 bases at J, leaving 13 bases unmatched. The germline V gene encodes CDR1 SQVTM and CDR2 ANQGSEA. The CDR3 covers 15 residues.